The 24 T cell receptor beta chains below were found in one sample sequenced in a study of OX40 agonist ivuxolimab in advanced cancers. Some clones are missing from TCRdb's copy, which holds only in-frame ones; the method was immunoSEQ multiplex PCR. The table has 55,000 to 80,000 clones, roughly 90% seen once. This specimen consisted of CD4+ or CD8+ T cells sorted from blood, obtained in a trial of the OX40 agonist ivuxolimab. The receptors come from an adult with an advanced solid tumor such as melanoma, head and neck, liver or kidney cancer.

This clone came up many times. This chain uses TRBV7-9 with TRBJ1-6, with TRBD1 identical over 8 bases. The CDR3 length is 15 residues. V dropped 1 base and J dropped 10; count of bases not matched to a gene: 6. The germline gives CDR1 SEHNR, CDR2 FQNEAQ (reference sequence). The CDR3: CASSLGQGAGSPLHF. CDR3 nucleotides: TGTGCCAGCAGCTTAGGTCAGGGGGCGGGATCACCCCTCCACTTT.

This rearrangement joins TRBV5-1 to TRBJ2-1, with TRBD2 identical over 8 bases. The germline V gene has CDR1 SGHRS and CDR2 YFSETQ. This CDR3 region has 16 residues. The trim removed 4 bases at V and 6 bases at J, leaving 12 bases unmatched. The CDR3 bases are TGCGCCAGCAGCCCCGCGAGCGGGGGCCCCGTCAATGAGCAGTTCTTC. It specifies CASSPASGGPVNEQFF.

The rearrangement links TRBV28 to TRBJ1-1; tentatively, D is TRBD1 (6 bases). The CDR3 runs 12 residues. Germline-derived CDR1 and CDR2 are MDHEN and SYDVKM. Trimming took 11 bases from V and 0 from J, leaving 10 bases between them. This CDR3 reads CAVGALNTEAFF. The CDR3 nucleotides read TGTGCCGTGGGGGCCCTGAACACTGAAGCTTTCTTT.

This clone was counted a single time. The chain couples TRBV29-1 to TRBJ2-7; a weak D match, TRBD2 (6 bases). Germline assignment: CDR1 SQVTM and CDR2 ANQGSEA. This CDR3 comprises 13 residues. The germline V and J ends were trimmed by 3 bases and 1 base, with 10 bases remaining between them. This chain's CDR3 is CSVDSGGSYEQYF. In DNA, the CDR3 is TGCAGCGTTGATTCCGGGGGTTCCTACGAGCAGTACTTC.

The V and J genes are TRBV6-1 and TRBJ1-1; maybe TRBD1 (6 bases). Per germline, CDR1 MNHNS and CDR2 SASEGT. The germline V and J ends were trimmed by 6 bases and 5 bases, with 13 bases remaining between them. The CDR3 consists of 13 residues. Written as DNA, the CDR3 is TGTGCCAGCAGCGCTACAGGGAAGACTGAAGCTTTCTTT. Translation: CASSATGKTEAFF.

The chain has TRBV5-6 and TRBJ2-3, with TRBD2 matching over 7 bases. With V trimmed by 5 bases and J by 2 bases, 8 bases remained unmatched. The CDR3 totals 15 residues. Germline loops: CDR1 SGHDT, CDR2 YYEEEE. The chain's CDR3 is CASRLRGDYTDTQYF. The CDR3 DNA reads as TGTGCCAGCAGACTCCGGGGGGACTACACAGATACGCAGTATTTT.

The chain recombines TRBV7-6 with TRBJ2-5; 12 positions match TRBD2. V lost 1 base and J lost 2; bases outside the gene matches: 5. The germline gives CDR1 SGHVS, CDR2 FNYEAQ. There are 17 residues in the CDR3. CDR3 in DNA: TGTGCCAGCAGCTTAGTAGGACTAGCGGGGAAACAAGAGACCCAGTACTTC. As protein: CASSLVGLAGKQETQYF.

This chain joins TRBV6-1 and TRBJ2-3; D not resolved. V gave up 3 bases and J gave up 1 base, with 14 bases separating them. CDR1 and CDR2 from the germline V gene are MNHNS and SASEGT. The length of the CDR3 is 16 residues. The CDR3 reads CASSDYILPGTDTQYF. DNA of the CDR3: TGTGCCAGCAGTGACTATATACTACCGGGCACAGATACGCAGTATTTT.

V is TRBV30 and J is TRBJ2-6; D is ambiguous. The germline V gene encodes CDR1 GTSNPN and CDR2 SVGIG (reference sequence). There are 12 residues in the CDR3. V gave up 4 bases and J gave up 1 base, with 2 bases separating them. The CDR3 protein is CAWTSGANVLTF. CDR3 DNA: TGTGCCTGGACATCTGGGGCCAACGTCCTGACTTTC.

The chain links TRBV27 to TRBJ2-4, with a weak D call TRBD2 (5 bases). V was clipped by 2 bases and J by 10 bases, with 12 bases between them. CDR1 and CDR2 from the germline V gene are MNHEY and SMNVEV (reference sequence). The CDR3 extends over 13 amino acids. This chain's CDR3 is CASSLESGGIQYF. The CDR3 DNA reads TGTGCCAGCAGTTTAGAATCAGGAGGAATTCAGTACTTC.

The chain employs TRBV5-1 and TRBJ1-6; D gene uncertain. The CDR3 is made up of 16 amino acids. CDR1 is SGHRS and CDR2 is YFSETQ in the germline V gene. The germline V and J ends were trimmed by 4 bases and 6 bases, with 17 bases remaining between them. The CDR3 protein is CASSNLPGQPNSPLHF. CDR3 DNA: TGCGCCAGCAGCAACCTACCGGGCCAGCCTAATTCACCCCTCCACTTT. The full variable domain, with the rest looked up from reference TRBV5-1 and TRBJ1-6, is KAGVTQTPRYLIKTRGQQVTLSCSPISGHRSVSWYQQTPGQGLQFLFEYFSETQRNKGNFPGRFSGRQFSNSRSEMNVSTLELGDSALYLCASSNLPGQPNSPLHFGNGTRLTVT.

The chain couples TRBV5-1 to TRBJ2-1; D remains ambiguous. Per germline, CDR1 SGHRS and CDR2 YFSETQ. Trimming took 2 bases from V and 7 from J, leaving 16 bases between them. This CDR3 contains 15 residues. Written as DNA, the CDR3 is TGCGCCAGCAGCTTAGGCGGCAGTGCAGGAAATGAGCAGTTCTTC. This translates into CASSLGGSAGNEQFF.

V and J are TRBV6-4 and TRBJ1-5; D gene uncertain. CDR3 size: 13 residues. The ends were cut back, 2 bases at V and 3 bases at J, with 5 bases in the middle. In germline, CDR1 is MRHNA, CDR2 SNTAGT. CDR3 residues: CASSDEYNQPQHF. The CDR3 DNA is TGTGCCAGCAGTGACGAGTACAATCAGCCCCAGCATTTT.

The rearrangement joins TRBV7-3 to TRBJ2-7; 8 nucleotides align to TRBD2. CDR1 SGHTA and CDR2 FQGTGA come from the germline V gene. With 4 bases clipped from V and 4 bases from J, the junction kept 18 bases outside the gene matches. The CDR3 runs 18 residues. The CDR3 nucleotides read TGTGCCAGCAGCTCAGCACTGAGCGCGGGGGGCCCATCTTACGAGCAGTACTTC. This gives the protein CASSSALSAGGPSYEQYF.

This rearrangement joins TRBV30 to TRBJ1-1; 8 bases are shared with TRBD1. Germline V lookup: CDR1 GTSNPN, CDR2 SVGIG (reference sequence). The CDR3 totals 12 residues. V lost 3 bases, J lost 10 bases, and 7 bases stayed unmatched. The CDR3 sequence: CAWRPQGAIAFF. CDR3 coding DNA: TGTGCCTGGAGACCCCAGGGGGCGATAGCTTTCTTT.

In this sample, this clone turned up once. V usage is TRBV29-1 and J usage is TRBJ2-3, with 7 bases fitting TRBD1. CDR1 is SQVTM, CDR2 ANQGSEA, per germline. V lost 4 bases to trimming and J lost 2 bases; unmatched junction nucleotides: 12. This CDR3 region has 16 residues. Here the CDR3 DNA reads TGCAGCGTTGTAGAGCGGCTGACAGGGAACACAGATACGCAGTATTTT. Translated, it gives CSVVERLTGNTDTQYF.

This CDR3 reads CASSLGTSGELKETQYF. In nucleotides, the CDR3 is TGTGCCAGCAGCTTGGGTACTAGCGGGGAGTTAAAAGAGACCCAGTACTTC. The gene calls are TRBV5-4 and TRBJ2-5; 10 bases agree with TRBD2. The V and J ends lost 0 bases and 3 bases, in that order; junction bases with no gene match: 8. The CDR3 runs 17 residues. Germline V CDR1 and CDR2: SGHNT, YYREEE (reference sequence).

The gene calls are TRBV28 and TRBJ1-2; D is undetermined. Trimming removed 5 bases from V and 8 bases from J, with 12 bases in between. CDR3 length equals 12 residues. CDR1 and CDR2 from the germline V gene are MDHEN and SYDVKM. CDR3 DNA sequence: TGTGCCAGCAGTAACAGCGGGCACGGCTACACCTTC. The encoded protein is CASSNSGHGYTF.

This chain links TRBV10-1 with TRBJ2-3, with 9 bases aligning to TRBD2. The J segment lost 4 bases and the V segment lost 3 bases, leaving 8 bases of the junction unmatched. The germline V gene encodes CDR1 WNHNN and CDR2 SYGVQD (reference sequence). There are 16 residues in the CDR3. In DNA form, the CDR3 reads TGCGCCAGCAGTGATTGGAGCGGGGGGTCTGCAGATACGCAGTATTTT. Translating it yields CASSDWSGGSADTQYF.

With respect to this clone: No DNA is shown, since the ends of the CDR3 on it are uncertain; the CDR3 is the one TCRdb lists. The rearrangement links TRBV30 to TRBJ1-2. CDR1 and CDR2 (germline): GTSNPN, SVGIG (reference sequence). 24 amino acids form the CDR3, both terminal residues included. The CDR3 is CAWSVELAMATPSVEGFTGYGYTF.

V is TRBV5-6 and J is TRBJ2-5; the D is unclear. Deletions cut 1 base from V and 2 bases from J, with 9 bases between. The CDR3 spans 14 residues. Germline CDR1 and CDR2: SGHDT and YYEEEE. CDR3 in DNA: TGTGCCAGCAGCTTGTTGTCCGGACAAGAGACCCAGTACTTC. Its translation: CASSLLSGQETQYF.

The gene calls are TRBV2 and TRBJ2-3; 11 nucleotides line up with TRBD2. Germline CDR1 SNHLY, CDR2 FYNNEI. This CDR3 comprises 15 residues. V shed 8 bases, J shed 3 bases, and the junction held 7 bases outside the gene matches. The CDR3 DNA is TGTGCCAGCCAACTAGCGGGGGTAGCAACAGATACGCAGTATTTT. Its translation is CASQLAGVATDTQYF.

This clone was observed a single time. The rearrangement joins TRBV5-5 to TRBJ1-5; no clear D gene. Germline V gene lookup returns CDR1 SGHKS and CDR2 YYEKEE (reference sequence). CDR3 length: 12 residues. The V end lost 1 base, the J end lost 5 bases, and 4 bases lay between the germline ends. The CDR3 coding sequence is TGTGCCAGCAGCTTGAGAGATCAGCCCCAGCATTTT. Protein: CASSLRDQPQHF.

This clone turned up a few times. The CDR3 region is CASSREHSPLHF. CDR3 sequence (DNA): TGTGCCAGCAGCAGGGAGCATTCACCCCTCCACTTT. The V and J genes are TRBV5-4 and TRBJ1-6; D call uncertain. The ends were cut back, 4 bases at V and 8 bases at J, with 7 bases in the middle. The V gene's germline CDR1 is SGHNT and CDR2 YYREEE (reference sequence). The CDR3 runs to 12 residues.